These 17 T cell receptor beta chains were sequenced from one sample in a study of cytomegalovirus exposure and HLA in healthy donors. Use of 60 Vbeta and 13 Jbeta primers characterized the PCR. The protocol was immunoSEQ multiplex PCR, while the TCRdb copy is restricted to in-frame clones and leaves out a portion. The sample has fewer than 200,000 clones, roughly 77% seen once. Input material: PBMCs. The receptors were gathered from a woman between 18 and 29 years old in good health and CMV-seronegative.

This clone was seen only once. V usage is TRBV6-5 and J usage is TRBJ2-1, with TRBD2 as a possible D gene (6 bases). This CDR3 is 15 amino acids long. In germline, CDR1 is MNHEY, CDR2 SVGAGI. Trimming took 5 bases from V and 2 from J, leaving 13 bases between them. CDR3 coding DNA: TGTGCCAGCAGTCTCGCGGGGCTAACCTACAATGAGCAGTTCTTC. This gives the protein CASSLAGLTYNEQFF.

This chain links TRBV2 with TRBJ2-5; TRBD1 aligns across 7 bases. Germline loops: CDR1 SNHLY, CDR2 FYNNEI. There are 14 residues in the CDR3. V was pared by 6 bases and J by 5 bases, with 9 bases of the junction left unmatched. CDR3 nucleotide sequence: TGTGCCAGCAGGAGGGACAGCCTCGACGAGACCCAGTACTTC. Translated: CASRRDSLDETQYF.

This clone was recorded a few times. The chain links TRBV6-6 to TRBJ2-3; perhaps TRBD2 as D (5 bases). Germline values: CDR1 MNHNY, CDR2 SVGAGI (reference sequence). Trimming pared 7 bases from V and 0 bases from J, leaving 17 bases between. The CDR3 consists of 16 residues. The chain's CDR3 is CASNPGRSASTDTQYF. CDR3 bases: TGTGCCAGCAATCCGGGTCGTAGCGCCAGCACAGATACGCAGTATTTT.

The gene calls are TRBV2 and TRBJ2-6; D is perhaps TRBD2 (5 bases). The CDR3 covers 15 residues. Trimming removed 8 bases at V and 1 base at J, with 12 bases between. Germline V gives CDR1 SNHLY, CDR2 FYNNEI. In DNA form, the CDR3 reads TGTGCCAGCGGTTTAGGAGGTTCTGGGGCCAACGTCCTGACTTTC. Translating gives CASGLGGSGANVLTF.

The chain carries TRBV13 and TRBJ2-7; 10 nucleotides align to TRBD1. The junction had 8 bases not matched to a gene; V was cut back by 0 bases and J by 6 bases. The CDR3 sequence is 16 residues long. CDR1 PRHDT and CDR2 FYEKMQ come from the germline V gene (reference sequence). CDR3 sequence: CASSLGTGTGVSEQYF. The CDR3 nucleotides read TGTGCCAGCAGCTTAGGAACCGGGACAGGGGTGAGCGAGCAGTACTTC.

Comments on this clone: Compared with germline, one end of the junction differs, possibly owing to a read error. The chain uses TRBV7-9 and TRBJ2-1; maybe TRBD2 (6 bases). This CDR3 is 15 amino acids long. From germline, CDR1 is SEHNR and CDR2 FQNEAQ (reference sequence). The DNA of the CDR3 is TGTTCCAGCAGCTTAGTGGGGACTGCTTACAATGAGCAGTTCTTC. It specifies CSSSLVGTAYNEQFF.

The chain carries TRBV7-8 and TRBJ1-2, with 8 bases lining up with TRBD1. Germline CDR1 is SGHVS and CDR2 is FQNEAQ. With V trimmed by 2 bases and J by 4 bases, 9 bases remained unmatched. The CDR3 consists of 16 residues. This CDR3 reads CASSLPGQGKSYGYTF. The CDR3 coding sequence is TGTGCCAGCAGCTTACCCGGACAGGGCAAGAGCTATGGCTACACCTTC.

The chain carries TRBV29-1 and TRBJ1-4; TRBD1 matches at 9 bases. The germline V gene encodes CDR1 SQVTM and CDR2 ANQGSEA. J lost 7 bases, V lost 4 bases, and 4 bases had no gene match. The CDR3 is made up of 13 amino acids. The CDR3 region has the DNA TGCAGCGTTGTTAAGGGACAGGGTGAAAAACTGTTTTTT. Protein sequence: CSVVKGQGEKLFF. Looking up the rest from reference TRBV29-1 and TRBJ1-4 gives the full variable domain: SAVISQKPSRDICQRGTSLTIQCQVDSQVTMMFWYRQQPGQSLTLIATANQGSEATYESGFVIDKFPISRPNLTFSTLTVSNMSPEDSSIYLCSVVKGQGEKLFFGSGTQLSVL.

V gene TRBV11-2 combines with J gene TRBJ1-4; 8 bases align to TRBD1. The germline gives CDR1 SGHAT, CDR2 FQNNGV. V lost 5 bases to trimming and J lost 7 bases; unmatched junction nucleotides: 6. The CDR3 sequence is 14 residues long. The CDR3 loop reads CASSNRGSGEKLFF. The CDR3 DNA follows: TGTGCCAGCAGCAACAGGGGGTCGGGTGAAAAACTGTTTTTT.

This chain links TRBV30 with TRBJ2-3; a weak D match, TRBD1 (7 bases). From germline, CDR1 is GTSNPN and CDR2 SVGIG (reference sequence). The CDR3 is made up of 15 amino acids. V was pared by 2 bases and J by 3 bases, with 15 bases between. In DNA form, the CDR3 reads TGTGCCTGGAGTACCAGGGGGGACAGTACAGATACGCAGTATTTT. It translates to CAWSTRGDSTDTQYF.

V gene TRBV28 combines with J gene TRBJ2-7, with 12 bases matching TRBD2. J gave up 3 bases and V 4 bases, and 1 base lay outside the gene matches. Germline values: CDR1 MDHEN, CDR2 SYDVKM. CDR3 length: 14 residues. CDR3 sequence: CASSSGLAGYEQYF. In nucleotides, the CDR3 is TGTGCCAGCAGTTCGGGACTAGCGGGCTACGAGCAGTACTTC.

The chain employs TRBV12-5 and TRBJ2-3; 12 nucleotides match TRBD2. The CDR3 length is 16 residues. In germline, CDR1 is LGHNT, CDR2 FRNRAP. The trim removed 6 bases at V and 0 bases at J, leaving 4 bases unmatched. The CDR3 coding sequence is TGTGCTAGTGGCTACGGACTAGCGGGGAGCACAGATACGCAGTATTTT. Translation gives CASGYGLAGSTDTQYF. The full variable domain, in which reference TRBV12-5 and TRBJ2-3 provide the parts outside the CDR3, is DARVTQTPRHKVTEMGQEVTMRCQPILGHNTVFWYRQTMMQGLELLAYFRNRAPLDDSGMPKDRFSAEMPDATLATLKIQPSEPRDSAVYFCASGYGLAGSTDTQYFGPGTRLTVL.

This rearrangement joins TRBV4-1 to TRBJ1-2, with 7 bases lining up with TRBD1. This CDR3 contains 14 residues. Trimming at V came to 3 bases and at J to 4 bases, leaving 5 bases not matched to a gene. Germline assignment: CDR1 MGHRA and CDR2 YSYEKL. The CDR3 protein is CASSHAGQVYGYTF. DNA of the CDR3: TGCGCCAGCAGCCACGCCGGACAGGTCTATGGCTACACCTTC.

The rearrangement joins TRBV5-1 to TRBJ1-2, with 8 bases identical to TRBD1. The CDR3 consists of 15 residues. J gave up 6 bases and V 4 bases, and 11 bases lay outside the gene matches. CDR1 SGHRS and CDR2 YFSETQ come from the germline V gene. The CDR3 protein is CASSPAQGARDGYTF. For the CDR3, the DNA is TGCGCCAGCAGCCCCGCCCAGGGGGCGCGGGATGGCTACACCTTC.

V usage is TRBV9 and J usage is TRBJ1-2, with TRBD1 identical over 7 bases. CDR3 length: 13 amino acids. V was clipped by 2 bases and J by 5 bases; unmatched bases: 3. From germline, CDR1 is SGDLS and CDR2 YYNGEE. The CDR3 region is CASSVGTAYGYTF. The CDR3 DNA reads as TGTGCCAGCAGCGTGGGGACAGCTTATGGCTACACCTTC.

The V gene is TRBV6-1, the J gene TRBJ2-7; no reliable D call. Germline V gives CDR1 MNHNS, CDR2 SASEGT. This CDR3 has 12 residues. Trimming cost V 1 base and J 6 bases, with 7 bases left between them. CDR3 DNA sequence: TGTGCCAGCAGTGAAGTTGTGGCCGAGCAGTACTTC. It yields the protein CASSEVVAEQYF.

The V call is TRBV5-4, the J call TRBJ1-1, with D maybe TRBD1 (6 bases). CDR3 length: 15 residues. With 4 bases removed from V and 3 bases from J, the gap between germline ends came to 16 bases. Germline V CDR1 and CDR2: SGHNT, YYREEE (reference sequence). DNA of the CDR3: TGTGCCAGCAGCGGAACAGGGAAGGGGTACACTGAAGCTTTCTTT. It translates to CASSGTGKGYTEAFF.